The rows below give T cell receptor beta chains drawn from one sample of a study of T cells in Graves' hyperthyroidism and ophthalmopathy. TCRdb re-derived calls from the multiplex PCR reads in MiXCR, one entry per CDR3 protein. The sample has 400,000 to 550,000 distinct CDR3 sequences, roughly a quarter seen once. Source material: blood. These receptors were taken from a woman aged 25 to 39 with Graves' ophthalmopathy. The CDR3 runs from the conserved cysteine through the conserved F or W. A D gene is named only where the DNA matches it firmly. Clone size, where shown, is once, few, many, or a class for clones that have expanded.

d_call: TRBD1
clone_size: few
cdr3_length: 14
j_call: TRBJ1-2
v_call: TRBV6-5
cdr3_aa: CASSYDRGSYGYTF
cdr3_nt: TGTGCCAGCAGTTACGACAGGGGAAGCTATGGCTACACCTTC

d_call: NA
clone_size: NA
cdr3_length: 14
j_call: TRBJ2-5
v_call: TRBV7-2
cdr3_aa: CASSFRGTQETQYF
cdr3_nt: TGTGCCAGCAGCTTCCGGGGGACCCAAGAGACCCAGTACTTC

d_call: NA
clone_size: many
cdr3_length: 14
j_call: TRBJ1-1
v_call: TRBV7-2
cdr3_aa: CASSLEVWRTEAFF
cdr3_nt: TGTGCCAGCAGCTTAGAGGTATGGAGGACTGAAGCTTTCTTT

d_call: NA
clone_size: NA
cdr3_length: 15
j_call: TRBJ2-2
v_call: TRBV19
cdr3_aa: CASSISGIFPGELFF
cdr3_nt: TGTGCCAGTAGTATATCGGGGATATTCCCCGGGGAGCTGTTTTTT

d_call: TRBD1
clone_size: many
cdr3_length: 19
j_call: TRBJ2-2
v_call: TRBV20-1
cdr3_aa: CSARGLGQGVPTNTGELFF
cdr3_nt: TGCAGTGCTAGAGGTCTCGGACAGGGGGTTCCCACGAACACCGGGGAGCTGTTTTTT

d_call: NA
clone_size: many
cdr3_length: 14
j_call: TRBJ1-3
v_call: TRBV6-1
cdr3_aa: CASSPTGTGNTIYF
cdr3_nt: TGTGCCAGCAGCCCTACAGGGACTGGAAACACCATATATTTT

d_call: NA
clone_size: NA
cdr3_length: 14
j_call: TRBJ1-5
v_call: TRBV11-1
cdr3_aa: CASSLTDYNQPQHF
cdr3_nt: TGTGCCAGCAGCTTAACAGATTACAATCAGCCCCAGCATTTT

d_call: NA
clone_size: many
cdr3_length: 13
j_call: TRBJ1-1
v_call: TRBV12-3/TRBV12-4
cdr3_aa: CASSFSGFSKAFF
cdr3_nt: TGTGCCAGCAGTTTTTCAGGGTTCTCGAAAGCTTTCTTT

d_call: NA
clone_size: NA
cdr3_length: 11
j_call: TRBJ1-2
v_call: TRBV19
cdr3_aa: CATRVNYGYTF
cdr3_nt: TGTGCCACCCGAGTTAACTATGGCTACACCTTC

d_call: TRBD2
clone_size: few
cdr3_length: 14
j_call: TRBJ2-7
v_call: TRBV28
cdr3_aa: CASSPPGLASEQYF
cdr3_nt: TGTGCCAGCAGTCCGCCGGGACTAGCGTCCGAGCAGTACTTC

d_call: TRBD1
clone_size: many
cdr3_length: 17
j_call: TRBJ2-2
v_call: TRBV13
cdr3_aa: CASSPFRDRGSTGELFF
cdr3_nt: TGTGCCAGCAGCCCTTTCCGGGACAGGGGAAGCACCGGGGAGCTGTTTTTT

d_call: NA
clone_size: many
cdr3_length: 16
j_call: TRBJ1-2
v_call: TRBV20-1
cdr3_aa: CRADGASPSSMYGYTF
cdr3_nt: TGCAGAGCGGACGGAGCAAGCCCCTCCTCTATGTATGGCTACACCTTC

d_call: NA
clone_size: few
cdr3_length: 14
j_call: TRBJ1-3
v_call: TRBV6-1
cdr3_aa: CASSPPSPGNTIYF
cdr3_nt: TGTGCCAGCAGCCCCCCCTCCCCGGGAAACACCATATATTTT

d_call: NA
clone_size: many
cdr3_length: 13
j_call: TRBJ1-1
v_call: TRBV19
cdr3_aa: CASSRDGYAEAFF
cdr3_nt: TGTGCCAGTAGCCGAGATGGATACGCTGAAGCTTTCTTT

d_call: NA
clone_size: NA
cdr3_length: 13
j_call: TRBJ1-1
v_call: TRBV11-2
cdr3_aa: CASSTGQPSEAFF
cdr3_nt: TGTGCCAGCAGCACCGGACAGCCCTCTGAAGCTTTCTTT

d_call: NA
clone_size: few
cdr3_length: 15
j_call: TRBJ2-7
v_call: TRBV19
cdr3_aa: CASSIAGGSIYEQYF
cdr3_nt: TGTGCCAGTAGTATCGCCGGGGGTTCCATCTACGAGCAGTACTTC

d_call: NA
clone_size: many
cdr3_length: 19
j_call: TRBJ2-2
v_call: TRBV11-2
cdr3_aa: CASSGRTPNRGGDTGELFF
cdr3_nt: TGTGCCAGCAGCGGCAGGACACCGAACAGGGGAGGTGACACCGGGGAGCTGTTTTTT

d_call: NA
clone_size: NA
cdr3_length: 14
j_call: TRBJ1-1
v_call: TRBV27
cdr3_aa: CASSLTTGWVEAFF
cdr3_nt: TGTGCCAGCAGTTTAACAACGGGGTGGGTTGAAGCTTTCTTT

d_call: NA
clone_size: NA
cdr3_length: 16
j_call: TRBJ2-5
v_call: TRBV5-6
cdr3_aa: CASTQGGGTASETQYF
cdr3_nt: TGTGCCAGCACCCAGGGAGGGGGGACTGCTTCAGAGACCCAGTACTTC

d_call: NA
clone_size: many
cdr3_length: 16
j_call: TRBJ1-1
v_call: TRBV7-8
cdr3_aa: CASSPAMGHGNTEAFF
cdr3_nt: TGTGCCAGCAGCCCCGCCATGGGGCACGGGAACACTGAAGCTTTCTTT

d_call: NA
clone_size: many
cdr3_length: 13
j_call: TRBJ1-1
v_call: TRBV30
cdr3_aa: CAWMGIPNTEAFF
cdr3_nt: TGTGCCTGGATGGGGATACCGAACACTGAAGCTTTCTTT

d_call: NA
clone_size: many
cdr3_length: 12
j_call: TRBJ1-1
v_call: TRBV6-1
cdr3_aa: CASSERTEGAFF
cdr3_nt: TGTGCCAGCAGTGAAAGGACAGAAGGAGCTTTCTTT

d_call: TRBD1
clone_size: NA
cdr3_length: 13
j_call: TRBJ2-5
v_call: TRBV6-1
cdr3_aa: CASSRGQRRTQYF
cdr3_nt: TGTGCCAGCAGTCGGGGACAGCGGAGGACCCAGTACTTC

d_call: NA
clone_size: many
cdr3_length: 15
j_call: TRBJ1-3
v_call: TRBV7-2
cdr3_aa: CASSLNGPLEGTIYF
cdr3_nt: TGTGCCAGCAGCTTGAACGGACCACTGGAAGGCACCATATATTTT

d_call: TRBD1
clone_size: many
cdr3_length: 12
j_call: TRBJ1-2
v_call: TRBV2
cdr3_aa: CASLGQGYGYTF
cdr3_nt: TGTGCCAGCCTTGGACAGGGTTATGGCTACACCTTC

d_call: NA
clone_size: few
cdr3_length: 16
j_call: TRBJ1-1
v_call: TRBV6-1
cdr3_aa: CASSEVPGHRNTEAFF
cdr3_nt: TGTGCCAGCAGTGAAGTACCGGGACACAGGAACACTGAAGCTTTCTTT

d_call: NA
clone_size: few
cdr3_length: 16
j_call: TRBJ1-2
v_call: TRBV28
cdr3_aa: CASSLRAYINLYGYTF
cdr3_nt: TGTGCCAGCAGCCTCCGGGCCTACATTAATCTCTATGGCTACACCTTC

d_call: NA
clone_size: many
cdr3_length: 12
j_call: TRBJ2-7
v_call: TRBV7-2
cdr3_aa: CASSLFRYEQYF
cdr3_nt: TGTGCCAGCAGCTTATTCCGATACGAGCAGTACTTC

d_call: NA
clone_size: NA
cdr3_length: 12
j_call: TRBJ2-7
v_call: TRBV6-1
cdr3_aa: CASSSLRGEQYF
cdr3_nt: TGTGCCAGCAGCTCTCTACGAGGCGAGCAGTACTTC

d_call: NA
clone_size: NA
cdr3_length: 12
j_call: TRBJ2-5
v_call: TRBV29-1
cdr3_aa: CSVQAGRATQYF
cdr3_nt: TGCAGCGTTCAGGCGGGACGGGCGACCCAGTACTTC

d_call: NA
clone_size: NA
cdr3_length: 15
j_call: TRBJ1-2
v_call: TRBV4-1
cdr3_aa: CASSQHRGGGDGYTF
cdr3_nt: TGCGCCAGCAGCCAACACCGGGGCGGAGGGGATGGCTACACCTTC

d_call: TRBD1
clone_size: NA
cdr3_length: 15
j_call: TRBJ1-1
v_call: TRBV5-1
cdr3_aa: CTSSPSRDRGTEAFF
cdr3_nt: TGCACCAGCAGCCCATCCCGGGACAGGGGTACTGAAGCTTTCTTT

d_call: TRBD2
clone_size: NA
cdr3_length: 15
j_call: TRBJ2-5
v_call: TRBV11-2
cdr3_aa: CASSLEAGGPKTQYF
cdr3_nt: TGTGCCAGCAGCTTAGAAGCGGGGGGGCCCAAGACCCAGTACTTC

d_call: TRBD2
clone_size: many
cdr3_length: 16
j_call: TRBJ2-7
v_call: TRBV19
cdr3_aa: CASSIVGLLAGDEQYF
cdr3_nt: TGTGCCAGTAGTATCGTCGGTCTACTAGCGGGGGACGAGCAGTACTTC

d_call: TRBD1
clone_size: NA
cdr3_length: 13
j_call: TRBJ2-5
v_call: TRBV20-1
cdr3_aa: CSAQGQGGETQYF
cdr3_nt: TGCAGTGCCCAAGGACAGGGTGGGGAGACCCAGTACTTC

d_call: TRBD1
clone_size: NA
cdr3_length: 14
j_call: TRBJ2-7
v_call: TRBV20-1
cdr3_aa: CSATGTGGDYEQYF
cdr3_nt: TGCAGTGCTACCGGGACAGGGGGTGACTACGAGCAGTACTTC

d_call: TRBD2
clone_size: few
cdr3_length: 16
j_call: TRBJ2-2
v_call: TRBV11-2
cdr3_aa: CASSPSRGASSGELFF
cdr3_nt: TGTGCCAGCAGCCCCTCGCGGGGGGCCTCGAGCGGGGAGCTGTTTTTT

d_call: NA
clone_size: NA
cdr3_length: 12
j_call: TRBJ1-2
v_call: TRBV6-1
cdr3_aa: CASKVGSYGYTF
cdr3_nt: TGTGCCAGCAAGGTGGGGTCCTATGGCTACACCTTC

d_call: NA
clone_size: many
cdr3_length: 14
j_call: TRBJ1-1
v_call: TRBV25-1
cdr3_aa: CASSEAGMGTEAFF
cdr3_nt: TGTGCCAGCAGTGAGGCAGGGATGGGGACTGAAGCTTTCTTT

d_call: NA
clone_size: NA
cdr3_length: 14
j_call: TRBJ1-1
v_call: TRBV6-1
cdr3_aa: CASSLRAANTEAFF
cdr3_nt: TGTGCCAGCAGCCTGAGGGCAGCGAACACTGAAGCTTTCTTT

d_call: NA
clone_size: many
cdr3_length: 16
j_call: TRBJ1-5
v_call: TRBV4-1
cdr3_aa: CASSRETGVRDQPQHF
cdr3_nt: TGCGCCAGCAGCCGGGAGACGGGGGTAAGGGATCAGCCCCAGCATTTT

d_call: NA
clone_size: NA
cdr3_length: 13
j_call: TRBJ1-2
v_call: TRBV12-3/TRBV12-4
cdr3_aa: CASSWGVAGGYTF
cdr3_nt: TGTGCCAGCAGTTGGGGGGTGGCAGGCGGCTACACCTTC

d_call: NA
clone_size: many
cdr3_length: 11
j_call: TRBJ2-7
v_call: TRBV20-1
cdr3_aa: CSARRVYEQYF
cdr3_nt: TGCAGTGCCCGCCGGGTTTACGAGCAGTACTTC

d_call: NA
clone_size: many
cdr3_length: 14
j_call: TRBJ1-1
v_call: TRBV5-1
cdr3_aa: CASSLDRTNTEAFF
cdr3_nt: TGCGCCAGCAGTTTGGACAGAACGAACACTGAAGCTTTCTTT

d_call: TRBD2
clone_size: NA
cdr3_length: 15
j_call: TRBJ2-7
v_call: TRBV12-3/TRBV12-4
cdr3_aa: CASGTSGRSSYEQYF
cdr3_nt: TGTGCCAGCGGGACTAGCGGGAGGTCAAGCTACGAGCAGTACTTC

d_call: NA
clone_size: few
cdr3_length: 13
j_call: TRBJ2-2
v_call: TRBV20-1
cdr3_aa: CSARGSNTGELCF
cdr3_nt: TGCAGTGCTAGAGGATCGAACACCGGGGAGCTGTGTTTT

d_call: TRBD1
clone_size: many
cdr3_length: 15
j_call: TRBJ2-7
v_call: TRBV13
cdr3_aa: CASSLQDRVLYEQYF
cdr3_nt: TGTGCCAGCAGCCTACAGGACAGGGTGTTGTACGAGCAGTACTTC

d_call: NA
clone_size: NA
cdr3_length: 16
j_call: TRBJ1-5
v_call: TRBV4-1
cdr3_aa: CASSQEAPVGDQPQHF
cdr3_nt: TGCGCCAGCAGCCAAGAGGCTCCTGTGGGAGATCAGCCCCAGCATTTT

d_call: TRBD1
clone_size: many
cdr3_length: 16
j_call: TRBJ2-5
v_call: TRBV19
cdr3_aa: CASSRSDRGGGETQYF
cdr3_nt: TGTGCCAGTAGCCGCTCGGACAGGGGAGGGGGAGAGACCCAGTACTTC

d_call: NA
clone_size: NA
cdr3_length: 14
j_call: TRBJ2-4
v_call: TRBV20-1
cdr3_aa: CSARDRLAKNIKYF
cdr3_nt: TGCAGTGCTAGAGATCGGCTAGCCAAAAACATTAAGTACTTC

d_call: NA
clone_size: many
cdr3_length: 13
j_call: TRBJ1-5
v_call: TRBV25-1
cdr3_aa: CASSGGERQPQHF
cdr3_nt: TGTGCCAGCAGTGGGGGGGAGAGGCAGCCCCAGCATTTT

d_call: NA
clone_size: NA
cdr3_length: 14
j_call: TRBJ1-1
v_call: TRBV28
cdr3_aa: CASSFPAGVTEAFF
cdr3_nt: TGTGCCAGCAGTTTCCCCGCTGGGGTCACTGAAGCTTTCTTT

d_call: NA
clone_size: few
cdr3_length: 14
j_call: TRBJ2-5
v_call: TRBV20-1
cdr3_aa: CSPGGQGVGETQYF
cdr3_nt: TGCAGTCCGGGAGGGCAGGGGGTAGGGGAGACCCAGTACTTC